This entry features one T cell receptor (beta chain) sequence. This clonotype was picked up many times. Its specific antigen is unknown. One base away there is no much larger clone; base qualities are not given. This sample was included in a study of neurological immune-mediated disorders (dated by TCRdb to 2018 to 2020). General notes on the study: Peripheral blood TCR-beta repertoires from patients with HTLV-I-associated myelopathy (HAM/TSP), patients with multiple sclerosis, and healthy controls were compared in the study using UMI-based sequencing. The cohort comprised 68 subjects: 15 or so HAM/TSP patients, 35 or so multiple sclerosis patients and 20 healthy controls. Longitudinal samples, technical triplicates and paired sorted CD4+ and CD8+ T-cell subsets, alongside PBMC samples, were included among the roughly 100 TCR-beta libraries.

Study-wide conclusions, independent of this receptor: No identical CDR3 amino acid sequences were found to be shared among expanded clones across subjects, suggesting that TCR-beta repertoires were private in all groups. TCR clonal expansion was highest in HAM/TSP patients and lowest in MS patients, with MS patients falling below even healthy controls.

The CDR3 holds 16 amino acids from the cysteine to the phenylalanine. Only CDR3 DNA remains: 48 bases, in frame from the first base. The V end loses 6 bases and the J end loses 1 base, and a stretch of 17 bases separates them. The germline V gene yields KGHSH for CDR1 and LQKENI for CDR2. Blood bank volunteers in Maryland, USA served as the healthy controls. Unsorted PBMC libraries were generated from 2 million PBMCs stored in RNAlater at -80 °C until RNA extraction. Peripheral blood underwent Ficoll-Hypaque density gradient centrifugation to isolate PBMCs, which were then cryopreserved in liquid nitrogen. cDNA was synthesized by template-switch 5'RACE using a primer with a 10-nucleotide random unique molecular identifier that tagged each TCR transcript. Every sequencing run covered 15-18 subjects and yielded more than 160 million TCR-beta sequences. The RNeasy kit was used for extraction of total RNA. The KAPA Real-time Library Amplification kit was used to amplify TCR-beta VDJ regions with primers targeting the TCR constant region and the 5'RACE anchor. Sample indexes and Illumina adaptors were added in a first PCR, after which library yield was increased in a second PCR. After purification with Ampure beads, the TCR product of roughly 650 bp was size-selected on a 2% E-gel SizeSelection system. Before pooling, library quality was checked on a Bioanalyzer, concentration was measured with Qubit, and libraries were quantified with the Kapa Library Quantification kit. Paired-end 2 x 150 bp sequencing of the libraries was performed on an Illumina HiSeq 2500. To increase sequence diversity, about 23-30% phiX was spiked into each library pool. As for how the authors treated the data: The quality-filtered reads were processed with the UMI-based MiGEC pipeline, whose error correction step removed more than 90% of the raw TCR sequences. IMGT germline references were used for alignment of VDJ genes, and clonotypes were defined by a unique CDR3 amino acid sequence together with V-J genes. VDJtools evaluated clonal expansion, Shannon diversity and CDR3 relatedness (CalcPairwiseDistances, ClusterSamples); CLCbio workbench built phylogenetic trees. Expanded clones were defined as having at least 8 unique UMIs, based on coefficient-of-variation modelling across technical triplicates. TCRdb took the public reads, trimmed them with fastp at Q25, ran MiXCR for clone calling and kept in-frame beta chains. Each CDR3 protein gets just one entry, which takes the most common genes and DNA from the rows behind it. These V and J calls originate from TCRdb's pipeline instead of the authors' own analysis. The table for this sample lists 45,000 or so distinct CDR3 sequences; roughly an eighth of them were counted only once. The top ten clonotypes cover roughly 1.2% of the sample.

The specimen was PBMCs. This clonotype was sampled from a female donor in good health. In this chain, TRBV18 is recombined with TRBJ2-3; a weak D assignment points to TRBD1 (6 bases agree). The nucleotides read TGTGCCAGCTCCTCCCTGCCCCGACAGGGCACAGATACGCAGTATTTT. Translated, this gives CASSSLPRQGTDTQYF.